This T cell receptor (beta chain) is drawn from a study of T cell responses to AZD1222 COVID-19 vaccine (dated by TCRdb to the early 2020s). For context, the study as a whole: Because spike-specific TCR depth and breadth did not differ between the two schedules, AZD1222 recipients who got a second dose at roughly 4 weeks were pooled with those who got a second dose at roughly 12 weeks. A total of about 250 trial participants underwent TCR sequencing, of whom about 210 had received two doses of AZD1222 and some 26 had received two doses of the MenACWY control vaccine. Enrollment into the trials was organized by age into subgroups of 18-55, 56-69 and 70-plus years, and those subgroups contained roughly 140, 27 and 60 TCR-sequenced participants, respectively.

The CDR3 regions of human TCRbeta chains were analyzed by immunosequencing. Per the original workflow: TCRs in the repertoires were compared against a reference library of SARS-CoV-2-specific TCRs that had been generated with the MIRA antigen-specificity platform. Breadth meant the fraction of unique TCRs that were SARS-CoV-2-associated, whereas depth meant the fraction of total T cells that were SARS-CoV-2-associated. Using the MIRA data, each spike-specific TCR was assigned both to the spike region to which the TCR was reactive and to a CD4 or CD8 class. Log10-transformed breadth and depth values were compared by one-way ANOVA with Sidak's multiple comparisons tests. Sourced from immuneACCESS, this table was stored by TCRdb with only in-frame sequences that have V and J called. A share of the clones is absent; for the studies checked, an unresolved V gene accounts for under half, and the remainder has no known explanation. Clonal size and the V and J genes are those of that table, whereas D and trimming came from the DNA. The sample table records about 85,000 clones; 90% of these occur just once. Of the sample, around 3% is held by the ten largest clones.

On the study overall, not on this receptor specifically: Conclusions about previously exposed vaccinees were limited because only a handful of AZD1222 recipients were SARS-CoV-2 seropositive at baseline. Most participants were white British and females outnumbered males, and the authors suggested that clonal diversity may have been underestimated. After two AZD1222 doses, both the breadth and the depth of spike-specific TCRs were significantly higher than at day 0 and than in MenACWY recipients. CD4 TCRs associated with the vaccine covered the entire spike protein, and the dominant responses were in regions 160-218 and 743-854. Reportedly, close to half of the unique spike-specific TCRs recognized epitopes lying outside the regions that are mutated in the B.1.351 and B.1.1.7 variants. Because no day 14 peak-response samples were available, repertoires were characterized only after the peak T cell response. In the small 56-69-year group, the increase in depth fell short of significance, most likely because of low power.

Remarks on this clone: Its antigen target is currently unknown. Nothing much larger sits one base from this clone, and base qualities are not available.

Reading the label with the study, this specimen's time point is: baseline before first vaccination. Vaccinee samples came from UK trials COV001 and COV002, including a single-blind randomized controlled phase 2/3 trial of AZD1222 (ChAdOx1 nCoV-19) in healthy adults. Trial participant PBMC samples were collected at day 0 and day 28 after the second dose for TCRbeta chain sequencing. V drops 3 bases and J drops 3 bases, leaving 17 bases in between. From the cysteine through the phenylalanine, the CDR3 covers 16 amino acids. Only CDR3 DNA is held: 48 bases, read in frame from base 1. The germline V gene (reference sequence) sets CDR1 to LGHDT and CDR2 to YNNKEL.

The TCR was taken from an adult in good health. The chain employs TRBV3-1 (or the pseudogene TRBV3-2) and TRBJ2-5; the D assignment is uncertain and may be TRBD1 or TRBD2, with 6 bases supporting each. This specimen consisted of peripheral blood, obtained on day 0 of AZD1222 vaccination. The CDR3 reads CASSHGVRGLKETQYF. The bases read TGTGCCAGCAGCCATGGCGTTCGGGGGCTAAAAGAGACCCAGTACTTC.